Below are 18 T cell receptor beta chains sequenced from a single sample in a study of blood T cell repertoires in COVID-19. Using immunoSEQ multiplex PCR, the repertoire was profiled, and TCRdb retains in-frame clones only, with some absent. The sample lists about 130,000 clones; 70% to 80% were seen once. Input material: peripheral blood. All receptors derive from a man between 60 and 70 years old who had recovered from COVID-19.

V and J are TRBV19 and TRBJ2-5; TRBD2 matches 13 bases. J gave up 2 bases and V 4 bases, and 4 bases lay outside the gene matches. This CDR3 has 16 amino acids. CDR1 and CDR2 from the germline V gene are LNHDA and SQIVND (reference sequence). The CDR3 coding sequence is TGTGCCAGTAGTAAGCCGGGACTAGCGGGACAAGAGACCCAGTACTTC. Encoded protein: CASSKPGLAGQETQYF.

This chain uses TRBV6-5 with TRBJ1-1; 10 bases are shared with TRBD1. Germline CDR1 and CDR2: MNHEY and SVGAGI. The CDR3 totals 15 residues. V gave up 7 bases and J gave up 6 bases; unmatched junction bases: 11. The CDR3 spells CASIRPGTGAAEAFF. CDR3 DNA: TGTGCCAGCATCCGTCCCGGGACAGGGGCCGCTGAAGCTTTCTTT.

The chain uses TRBV28 and TRBJ2-3, with TRBD2 matching 12 bases. The CDR3 runs 16 residues. The germline V gene has CDR1 MDHEN and CDR2 SYDVKM. Germline trimming cut 2 bases from V and 4 bases from J; bases unmatched to any gene: 4. CDR3 sequence (DNA): TGTGCCAGCAGTTTAATGGGACTAGCGGGCGCAGATACGCAGTATTTT. This encodes CASSLMGLAGADTQYF.

Of note for this clone: A read error may account for a junction end that differs from germline. This sequence joins TRBV5-1 and TRBJ2-3; 9 positions agree with TRBD1. The CDR3 covers 16 residues. Germline CDR1 is SGHRS and CDR2 is YFSETQ. CDR3: CASSLGTGDITNTQYF. DNA for the CDR3: TGCGCCAGCAGCTTGGGGACAGGGGATATCACAAATACGCAGTATTTT.

The gene calls are TRBV7-3 and TRBJ2-3, with TRBD2 matching 10 bases. CDR1 is SGHTA and CDR2 is FQGTGA in the germline V gene. The CDR3 is 15 amino acids. Trimming removed 5 bases from V and 1 base from J; junction bases left unmatched: 3. The CDR3, as DNA: TGTGCCAGCAGCGGCGGGACTAGCGGCACAGATACGCAGTATTTT. This translates into CASSGGTSGTDTQYF. The variable domain in full, completed from reference TRBV7-3 and TRBJ2-3, reads GAGVSQTPSNKVTEKGKYVELRCDPISGHTALYWYRQSLGQGPEFLIYFQGTGAADDSGLPNDRFFAVRPEGSVSTLKIQRTERGDSAVYLCASSGGTSGTDTQYFGPGTRLTVL.

The V gene is TRBV7-9, the J gene TRBJ2-3; D is perhaps TRBD1 (6 bases). The CDR3 sequence is 17 residues long. Trimming removed 1 base at V and 4 bases at J, with 18 bases between. Germline V lookup: CDR1 SEHNR, CDR2 FQNEAQ (reference sequence). This CDR3 is CASSLGTALGSADTQYF. In DNA form, the CDR3 reads TGTGCCAGCAGCTTAGGGACAGCTCTAGGGAGTGCAGATACGCAGTATTTT.

This chain uses TRBV10-3 with TRBJ2-3; 12 nucleotides line up with TRBD2. CDR3 length: 14 amino acids. In germline, CDR1 is ENHRY, CDR2 SYGVKD. V was clipped by 8 bases and J by 5 bases; unmatched bases: 5. The CDR3 is CAISPGLAGDTQYF. CDR3 nucleotide sequence: TGTGCCATCTCACCGGGACTAGCGGGAGATACGCAGTATTTT.

This sequence joins TRBV27 and TRBJ1-3; D is unclear. V gave up 2 bases and J gave up 0 bases, with 8 bases separating them. The CDR3 covers 15 residues. Germline assignment: CDR1 MNHEY and CDR2 SMNVEV (reference sequence). CDR3 sequence (DNA): TGTGCCAGCAGTTTAGACTTTTCCTCTGGAAACACCATATATTTT. Translating it yields CASSLDFSSGNTIYF.

The chain is built from TRBV9 and TRBJ2-3, with unresolved D. The V gene lost 4 bases and the J gene lost 6 bases, with 15 bases spanning the gap. CDR3 length: 14 amino acids. Germline CDR1 SGDLS, CDR2 YYNGEE. CDR3 DNA sequence: TGTGCCAGCAGCTCCCTGCCTGCCAGGGATACGCAGTATTTT. Translated, it gives CASSSLPARDTQYF.

The chain joins TRBV6-6 to TRBJ2-1, with 8 bases aligning to TRBD1. Unmatched junction bases numbered 2, after V lost 5 bases and J lost 8 bases. CDR3 length: 12 amino acids. Germline V gives CDR1 MNHNY, CDR2 SVGAGI (reference sequence). CDR3 in DNA: TGTGCCAGCAGTACGACAGGGGATGAGCAGTTCTTC. Protein: CASSTTGDEQFF.

V and J are TRBV4-3 and TRBJ2-7; 7 positions match TRBD1. Trimming removed 3 bases from V and 1 base from J; junction bases left unmatched: 3. The CDR3 extends over 14 amino acids. CDR1 and CDR2 from the germline V gene are LGHNA and YSLEER. In nucleotides, the CDR3 is TGCGCCAGCAGCCAGGACAGGTGGTCCTACGAGCAGTACTTC. Encoded protein: CASSQDRWSYEQYF.

The chain employs TRBV30 and TRBJ1-6; D gene ambiguous. Germline loops: CDR1 GTSNPN, CDR2 SVGIG (reference sequence). Trimming shortened V by 5 bases and J by 1 base, and 6 bases separated the two germline ends. This CDR3 comprises 13 residues. CDR3 sequence reads: CAWQVSYNSPLHF. Here the CDR3 DNA reads TGTGCCTGGCAGGTATCCTATAATTCACCCCTCCACTTT.

The chain employs TRBV7-9 and TRBJ1-4; D is ambiguous. CDR3 length: 14 residues. Germline V gives CDR1 SEHNR, CDR2 FQNEAQ (reference sequence). V was trimmed by 4 bases and J by 1 base, leaving 7 bases between them. CDR3 residues: CASSWSLTNEKLFF. CDR3 sequence (DNA): TGTGCCAGCAGCTGGAGCTTAACTAATGAAAAACTGTTTTTT.

V is TRBV7-8 and J is TRBJ1-5; 7 positions match TRBD1. Germline V gene data show CDR1 as SGHVS and CDR2 as FQNEAQ. With 4 bases clipped from V and 7 bases from J, the junction kept 16 bases outside the gene matches. This CDR3 has 17 residues. As DNA, the CDR3 is TGTGCCAGCAGCTCAAGCCGGGGTGGGGACAGCTTCCAGCCCCAGCATTTT. Protein sequence: CASSSSRGGDSFQPQHF.

The chain uses TRBV12-5 and TRBJ2-1; 7 bases align to TRBD1. Germline loops: CDR1 LGHNT, CDR2 FRNRAP. After removal of 5 bases from V and 6 bases from J, the junction contained 4 bases not matched to a gene. The CDR3 is 13 residues long. The CDR3 here is CASGLPGGNEQFF. The CDR3 DNA follows: TGTGCTAGTGGTCTCCCAGGGGGCAATGAGCAGTTCTTC.

The chain employs TRBV19 and TRBJ2-6; TRBD2 might be the D (7 bases). The CDR3 spans 15 residues. Germline lookup yields CDR1 LNHDA and CDR2 SQIVND (reference sequence). V was shortened by 6 bases and J by 4 bases, with 13 bases between the two germline ends. CDR3 amino acids: CASRGGGAGANVLTF. In DNA, the CDR3 is TGTGCCAGTAGAGGGGGAGGGGCCGGGGCCAACGTCCTGACTTTC. Based on the CDR3 plus reference TRBV19 and TRBJ2-6, the full variable domain is DGGITQSPKYLFRKEGQNVTLSCEQNLNHDAMYWYRQDPGQGLRLIYYSQIVNDFQKGDIAEGYSVSREKKESFPLTVTSAQKNPTAFYLCASRGGGAGANVLTFGAGSRLTVL.

This rearrangement joins TRBV4-2 to TRBJ2-2, with TRBD2 matching over 12 bases. Per the germline V gene, CDR1 is LGHNA and CDR2 is YNFKEQ. With V trimmed by 6 bases and J by 4 bases, 12 bases remained unmatched. This CDR3 region has 18 residues. DNA of the CDR3: TGTGCCAGCAGTAAGGAGGCTAGCGGGAGGGCCGCCACCGGGGAGCTGTTTTTT. Protein product: CASSKEASGRAATGELFF.

The chain couples TRBV9 to TRBJ1-4; TRBD1 matches at 9 bases. This CDR3 spans 17 amino acids. Germline V lookup: CDR1 SGDLS, CDR2 YYNGEE. The V segment lost 0 bases and the J segment 3 bases; nucleotides outside the gene matches: 6. The CDR3 sequence is CASSVARDRDPNEKLFF. DNA for the CDR3: TGTGCCAGCAGCGTAGCGAGGGACAGGGATCCTAATGAAAAACTGTTTTTT.